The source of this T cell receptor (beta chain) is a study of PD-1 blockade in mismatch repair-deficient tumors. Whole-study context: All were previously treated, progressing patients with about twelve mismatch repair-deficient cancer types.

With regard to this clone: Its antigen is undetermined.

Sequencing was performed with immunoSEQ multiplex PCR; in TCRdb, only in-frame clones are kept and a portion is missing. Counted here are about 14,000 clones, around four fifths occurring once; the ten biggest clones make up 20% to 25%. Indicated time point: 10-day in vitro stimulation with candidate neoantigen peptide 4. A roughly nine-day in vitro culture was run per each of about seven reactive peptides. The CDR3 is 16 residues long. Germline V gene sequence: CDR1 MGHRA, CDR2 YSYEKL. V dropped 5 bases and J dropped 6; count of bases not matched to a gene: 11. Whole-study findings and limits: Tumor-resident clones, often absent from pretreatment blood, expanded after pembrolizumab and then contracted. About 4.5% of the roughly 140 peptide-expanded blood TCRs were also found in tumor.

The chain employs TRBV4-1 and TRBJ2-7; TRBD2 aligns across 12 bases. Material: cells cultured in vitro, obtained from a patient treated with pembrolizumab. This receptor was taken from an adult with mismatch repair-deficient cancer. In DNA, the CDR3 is TGCGCCAGCAGCTTCACTAGCGGGAGGTTCGGGGTCGAGCAGTACTTC. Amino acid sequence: CASSFTSGRFGVEQYF.